The present T cell receptor (beta chain) was sequenced within a study of blood T cells in healthy people across ages. Background on the study: Template switching recovered approximately one barcoded beta molecule for every two T cells.

Combining a sample-barcoded 5' primer with a J-beta primer mix, a second PCR ran for roughly 6 to 12 cycles. TCRdb used MiXCR to reprocess the 5' RACE reads, holding one entry per CDR3 protein. The sample carries approximately 830,000 distinct CDR3 sequences, under 80% recorded once. The length of the CDR3 is 15 residues. Germline CDR1 and CDR2: SGDLS and YYNGEE. V dropped 4 bases and J dropped 3; count of bases not matched to a gene: 6. The rearrangement links TRBV9 to TRBJ1-5; 8 bases fit TRBD1. The sample comprised blood. The sequence was collected from a man aged 25 to 45 in good health. The CDR3 DNA follows: TGTGCCAGCAGCTACGGACAGGGCAACAATCAGCCCCAGCATTTT. Protein: CASSYGQGNNQPQHF.